This T cell receptor (beta chain) appears in the sequencing data of a study (dated by TCRdb to between 2015 and 2017). For the wider study: The study set out to test whether tumor-infiltrating Tregs in breast cancer get recruited from blood Tregs or are instead converted in situ from other CD4+ T cell subsets. Beyond this particular receptor, the publication reports: Tumor-infiltrating Treg TCR alpha and beta sequences overlapped most with tumor naive CD4+ T cells, then with blood naive CD4+ T cells. Validation in the larger cohort was restricted to a single TCR beta V-J rearrangement rather than whole repertoires. The TCR gene usage of tumor memory CD4+ T cells clustered together with blood and lymph node memory CD4+ cells and with lymph node naive CD4+ cells.

Trimming costs V 6 bases and J 3 bases, and their ends lie 15 bases apart. The germline V gene (reference sequence) gives CDR1 as SEHNR and CDR2 as FQNEAQ. The CDR3 runs 14 amino acids, cysteine and phenylalanine included. Here the CDR3 DNA is all that survives: 42 bases in frame from base 1. Full-length TCR variable regions were amplified by 5' RACE PCR with constant-region reverse primers, and semi-nested PCR with Nested Universal Primer A was subsequently performed. The ReliaPrep RNA Cell Miniprep System was used to extract total RNA, which was then reverse transcribed into 5'RACE-ready cDNA with the SMARTer RACE 5'/3' Kit. Multiplex adaptors were used to barcode the full-length TCR alpha and beta libraries, which were then sequenced on an Illumina MiSeq. The source study handled its data this way. Sequencing data were pooled across the five patients for each of nine subset-tissue groups and compared by unsupervised clustering of TCR gene usage. Repertoire similarity was calculated with the Morisita-Horn index, weighting shared sequences by their contribution to each repertoire. In TCRdb, the public reads were trimmed at Q25 with fastp and aligned with MiXCR, with productive beta chains retained. Rows with a matching CDR3 protein are joined into one entry that keeps the most common DNA and genes. The V and J calls here are based on TCRdb, not the publication. This sample lists 8,000 to 8,500 distinct CDR3 sequences; approximately 67% were detected once. Of the sample, more than 3.5% falls within the top ten clones.

Details on this clonotype: Its recognized antigen is unknown. No much larger clone is present one base from it, and per-base qualities are unavailable.

Naive CD4+ T cells were purified with the Miltenyi Naive CD4+ T Cell Isolation kit, with Tregs depleted using CD25 microbeads. Tregs, naive and memory CD4+ T cells from tumor, blood and ipsilateral draining lymph nodes of five or six breast cancer patients underwent full-length TCR alpha and beta sequencing. Tumor tissue and lymph nodes obtained by ipsilateral axillary dissection were perfused with PBS, cut into small pieces and digested using collagenase I and hyaluronidase. FACS confirmed that the sorted cell populations were more than 90% pure. Sequencing was done on a sample of tumor-infiltrating naive CD4+ T cells sorted from the breast tumor. The cell subset or site label here, explained by the study, means: naive CD4+ T cells, CD4+CD45RA+CD25-. The chain couples TRBV7-9 to TRBJ2-7; the D gene is unclear. This sequence originates from a female donor with breast cancer. At the DNA level, the sequence is TGTGCCAGCAGTTACCCTGGATTAGGCTACGAGCAGTACTTC. Its protein reads: CASSYPGLGYEQYF.